The rows below give T cell receptor beta chains drawn from one sample of a study of breast tumors, draining lymph nodes, adjacent tissues. Each CDR3 protein is one row after TCRdb ran MiXCR on the multiplex PCR reads. This table has around 140,000 distinct CDR3 sequences, about a fifth appearing once. Sample: axillary lymph node tissue. The receptors derive from a female donor with breast cancer. Some clones in this sample may be carry-over from other donors' samples. Each CDR3 is given with its conserved first and last residue. For some rows the clone size is stated as once, few or many, or as a class when expanded; others skip it.

clone_size	j_call	v_call	cdr3_aa
many	TRBJ2-7	TRBV4-2	CASSQAPGQGTIYEQYF
NA	TRBJ1-1	TRBV28	CASSATGFRFTEAFF
many	TRBJ1-3	TRBV7-9	CASSFFLDTIYF
NA	TRBJ2-2	TRBV7-9	CASILAGEPGTGELFF
NA	TRBJ2-1	TRBV19	CASSIKRQRTAEQFF
many	TRBJ2-7	TRBV6-1	CASSFELINLYYF
many	TRBJ1-3	TRBV7-2	CASSLQGAISGNTIYF
NA	TRBJ2-5	TRBV5-1	CASSGQNQETQYF
many	TRBJ2-7	TRBV3-1	CASSAQGMGEQYF
few	TRBJ2-1	TRBV27	CASCKDYNEQFF
NA	TRBJ1-3	TRBV7-9	CASSPRTGLNTRYF
many	TRBJ1-6	TRBV11-2	CASSLSTDSPLHF
many	TRBJ2-7	TRBV3-1	CASSQESWGYEQYF
many	TRBJ2-7	TRBV6-2/TRBV6-3	CASSYKGEGSYEQYF
NA	TRBJ1-4	TRBV7-6	CASSLGGLGGRLLF
many	TRBJ2-1	TRBV9	CASSRTGVLHYNEQFF
once	TRBJ1-5	TRBV5-8	CASSFGTGDQPQHF
many	TRBJ2-7	TRBV5-4	CASSSGGAGVEQYF
many	TRBJ2-5	TRBV7-9	CASSLLDKRETQYF
many	TRBJ2-5	TRBV19	CASSIVLAGGYRETQYF
many	TRBJ2-7	TRBV30	CAWRTGSGRAVYEQYF
many	TRBJ2-3	TRBV19	CASSRPGQGTDTQYF
many	TRBJ2-7	TRBV5-6	CASSWAPTSSYEQYF
many	TRBJ2-3	TRBV7-2	CASSRTSANTDTQYF
many	TRBJ2-3	TRBV5-6	CASSLGTSTADTQYF
many	TRBJ1-4	TRBV7-9	CASSFLGQEKLFF
many	TRBJ1-2	TRBV29-1	CSVSQGFNYGYTF
many	TRBJ2-3	TRBV9	CASSVVGGGGDTQYF
NA	TRBJ1-2	TRBV5-5	CASSLSGTYGYTF
many	TRBJ1-6	TRBV12-3/TRBV12-4	CASSRRGKPLHF
few	TRBJ2-1	TRBV18	CASSPSSGRAHEQFF
many	TRBJ2-2	TRBV19	CASSIDRTGELFF
many	TRBJ2-1	TRBV7-9	CASSLVTSGVPLRQFF
many	TRBJ2-7	TRBV20-1	CSARPGNYEQYF
many	TRBJ2-1	TRBV20-1	CSARDTSGRIYEQFF
NA	TRBJ2-2	TRBV28	CASGFLIGGNTGELFF
many	TRBJ2-7	TRBV14	CASSQEEAFYEQYF
many	TRBJ2-7	TRBV4-1	CAGNRGAYEQYF
many	TRBJ1-6	TRBV14	CASSQTAGYSPLHF
many	TRBJ2-2	TRBV4-1	CASSLSGTTLNTGELFF
many	TRBJ2-7	TRBV2	CASAGTSGSYEQYF
many	TRBJ2-1	TRBV7-8	CASSVTSASSYNEQFF
many	TRBJ2-7	TRBV27	CASSLAGGGYEQYF
many	TRBJ2-7	TRBV15	CATSRAFRGDEQYF
many	TRBJ2-7	TRBV5-1	CASSLQTSGNYEQYF